These 26 T cell receptor beta chains came from one sample sequenced in a study of shared clonotypes between healthy human individuals. The method was immunoSEQ multiplex PCR; TCRdb's version includes in-frame clones alone and lacks a portion of them. The table lists a few million clones, 95% of them singletons. The sample comprised naive CD4+ T cells sorted from blood. Noted subset: CD45RA+ positively selected. The receptor source for this set is a man aged 18 to 35 in good health.

This sequence joins TRBV7-9 and TRBJ2-1; the D gene is possibly TRBD2 (6 bases). V gave up 5 bases and J gave up 13 bases, with 12 bases separating them. Germline CDR1 SEHNR, CDR2 FQNEAQ (reference sequence). CDR3 size: 11 residues. This CDR3 is CASSPGTFQFF. CDR3 DNA: TGTGCCAGCAGCCCGGGGACTTTTCAGTTCTTC.

The genes are TRBV29-1 and TRBJ2-7; 7 nucleotides agree with TRBD2. This CDR3 has 12 residues. Germline trimming cut 2 bases from V and 5 bases from J; bases unmatched to any gene: 3. The V gene's germline CDR1 is SQVTM and CDR2 ANQGSEA. CDR3 sequence: CSVETGGDEQYF. For the CDR3, the DNA is TGCAGCGTTGAAACGGGGGGTGACGAGCAGTACTTC.

The chain joins TRBV6-6 to TRBJ1-6; 9 nucleotides match TRBD1. In germline, CDR1 is MNHNY, CDR2 SVGAGI (reference sequence). Trimming took 0 bases from V and 7 from J; bases not matched to a gene: 4. The CDR3 runs 16 residues. The CDR3 DNA follows: TGTGCCAGCAGTTACTCCCGGACAGGGGAGAATTCACCCCTCCACTTT. Amino acids: CASSYSRTGENSPLHF.

The rearrangement joins TRBV25-1 to TRBJ2-7, with 7 bases lining up with TRBD2. Germline trimming cut 6 bases from V and 2 bases from J; bases unmatched to any gene: 4. CDR1 and CDR2 from the germline V gene are MGHDK and SYGVNS. The CDR3 has 13 residues. The CDR3 DNA follows: TGTGCCAGCAGCCGGGACTACCCCTACGAGCAGTACTTC. Encoded protein: CASSRDYPYEQYF.

This clone was seen once. V and J are TRBV25-1 and TRBJ1-4, with a possible D match to TRBD1 (5 bases). Germline lookup yields CDR1 MGHDK and CDR2 SYGVNS. V lost 5 bases and J 5 bases, leaving 15 bases between the germline ends. There are 15 residues in the CDR3. The CDR3 here is CASSPGIPQNEKLFF. The CDR3 DNA reads TGTGCCAGCAGTCCAGGGATTCCCCAAAATGAAAAACTGTTTTTT. Based on the CDR3 plus reference TRBV25-1 and TRBJ1-4, the full variable domain is EADIYQTPRYLVIGTGKKITLECSQTMGHDKMYWYQQDPGMELHLIHYSYGVNSTEKGDLSSESTVSRIRTEHFPLTLESARPSHTSQYLCASSPGIPQNEKLFFGSGTQLSVL.

The chain joins TRBV6-5 to TRBJ1-1, with D maybe TRBD1 (5 bases). The V gene's germline CDR1 is MNHEY and CDR2 SVGAGI. The germline V and J ends were trimmed by 5 bases and 5 bases, with 15 bases remaining between them. This CDR3 region has 14 residues. CDR3 amino acids: CASSESRGSTEAFF. The CDR3 region has the DNA TGTGCCAGCAGTGAGTCAAGGGGATCGACTGAAGCTTTCTTT.

This clone was detected only once. The rearrangement links TRBV27 to TRBJ2-5; D gene ambiguous. The CDR3 is 12 amino acids. The V and J ends lost 5 bases and 4 bases respectively, with 8 bases between them. In germline, CDR1 is MNHEY, CDR2 SMNVEV (reference sequence). The CDR3 sequence is CASSPNGETQYF. The CDR3 nucleotides are TGTGCCAGCAGTCCCAACGGAGAGACCCAGTACTTC.

The table lists this clone with a few counts. This rearrangement joins TRBV28 to TRBJ2-7; TRBD1 matches 8 bases. J was trimmed by 0 bases and V by 4 bases; bases with no gene match: 2. The CDR3 spans 14 residues. Per the germline V gene, CDR1 is MDHEN and CDR2 is SYDVKM. The CDR3 region is CASSWTGSSYEQYF. The CDR3 nucleotides read TGTGCCAGCAGTTGGACAGGGAGCTCCTACGAGCAGTACTTC.

The rearrangement joins TRBV6-5 to TRBJ2-3; D unclear. Germline lookup yields CDR1 MNHEY and CDR2 SVGAGI. The CDR3 extends over 13 amino acids. The ends were cut back, 2 bases at V and 4 bases at J, with 7 bases in the middle. CDR3 residues: CASSYTEADTQYF. The CDR3, as DNA: TGTGCCAGCAGTTACACGGAAGCAGATACGCAGTATTTT.

This chain connects TRBV4-1 to TRBJ1-1; D possibly corresponds to TRBD1 (5 bases). Trimming left V 4 bases short and J 0 bases short, with 9 bases between. The length of the CDR3 is 14 residues. CDR1 is MGHRA and CDR2 is YSYEKL in the germline V gene. CDR3 in DNA: TGCGCCAGCAGCCGATCGGGGGTGAACACTGAAGCTTTCTTT. As protein: CASSRSGVNTEAFF.

V and J are TRBV14 and TRBJ1-2; D uncertain. Trimming pared 2 bases from V and 5 bases from J, leaving 9 bases between. CDR1 and CDR2 from the germline V gene are SGHDN and FVKESK. This CDR3 is 13 amino acids long. Here the CDR3 DNA reads TGTGCCAGCAGCCAATGGCAGGAGTATGGCTACACCTTC. Protein product: CASSQWQEYGYTF.

The V and J genes are TRBV28 and TRBJ2-1; D uncertain. Between the trimmed V and J ends, which lost 4 bases and 1 base, there was a span of 8 bases. The CDR3 has 14 residues. Germline values: CDR1 MDHEN, CDR2 SYDVKM. The CDR3 DNA reads TGTGCCAGCAGTTCCGCCGGTTCCTACAATGAGCAGTTCTTC. This encodes CASSSAGSYNEQFF.

The chain employs TRBV7-8 and TRBJ1-6, with 7 bases identical to TRBD1. V shed 5 bases, J shed 5 bases, and the junction held 9 bases outside the gene matches. The CDR3 is 16 residues long. Per germline, CDR1 SGHVS and CDR2 FQNEAQ. CDR3 coding DNA: TGTGCCAGCAGCCCCCGGGACAGTCAGAATAATTCACCCCTCCACTTT. Its translation: CASSPRDSQNNSPLHF. The full variable domain, in which reference TRBV7-8 and TRBJ1-6 provide the parts outside the CDR3, is GAGVSQSPRYKVAKRGQDVALRCDPISGHVSLFWYQQALGQGPEFLTYFQNEAQLDKSGLPSDRFFAERPEGSVSTLKIQRTQQEDSAVYLCASSPRDSQNNSPLHFGNGTRLTVT.

The chain combines TRBV18 with TRBJ1-1, with D unclear. V lost 2 bases, J lost 1 base, and 14 bases lay in between. The CDR3 extends over 16 amino acids. CDR1 KGHSH and CDR2 LQKENI come from the germline V gene. The CDR3 region has the DNA TGTGCCAGCTCACCAAGTCAGCTAATGCAGAACACTGAAGCTTTCTTT. This codes for CASSPSQLMQNTEAFF. The complete variable domain, with remaining parts taken from reference TRBV18 and TRBJ1-1, reads NAGVMQNPRHLVRRRGQEARLRCSPMKGHSHVYWYRQLPEEGLKFMVYLQKENIIDESGMPKERFSAEFPKEGPSILRIQQVVRGDSAAYFCASSPSQLMQNTEAFFGQGTRLTVV.

The chain joins TRBV6-6 to TRBJ2-1, with a weak D call TRBD2 (5 bases). The CDR3 extends over 15 amino acids. The germline CDR1 and CDR2 sequences are MNHNY and SVGAGI (reference sequence). The germline V and J ends were trimmed by 5 bases and 4 bases, with 15 bases remaining between them. CDR3 protein: CASSPDLDPYNEQFF. Written as DNA, the CDR3 is TGTGCCAGCAGTCCGGACTTGGACCCGTACAATGAGCAGTTCTTC.

The rearrangement links TRBV7-3 to TRBJ1-6; D not resolved. V lost 3 bases to trimming and J lost 6 bases, with 6 bases between them. CDR1 and CDR2 (germline): SGHTA, FQGTGA. The CDR3 covers 13 residues. The CDR3 DNA reads as TGTGCCAGCAGCTTTGGCGGTAATTCACCCCTCCACTTT. It yields the protein CASSFGGNSPLHF. The variable domain in full, completed from reference TRBV7-3 and TRBJ1-6, reads GAGVSQTPSNKVTEKGKYVELRCDPISGHTALYWYRQSLGQGPEFLIYFQGTGAADDSGLPNDRFFAVRPEGSVSTLKIQRTERGDSAVYLCASSFGGNSPLHFGNGTRLTVT.

This chain joins TRBV6-6 and TRBJ2-5; D is ambiguous. V dropped 5 bases and J dropped 5 bases, with 12 bases sitting between them. The germline V gene encodes CDR1 MNHNY and CDR2 SVGAGI (reference sequence). CDR3 length: 13 amino acids. The CDR3 DNA is TGTGCCAGCAGTCGGAGCAATTTTGAGACCCAGTACTTC. Protein product: CASSRSNFETQYF.

A word on this clone: Other DNA sequences from this sample encode an identical CDR3 as well. V usage is TRBV6-1 and J usage is TRBJ1-3; 7 bases match TRBD1. Trimming at V came to 1 base and at J to 4 bases, leaving 1 base not matched to a gene. The CDR3 loop spans 14 amino acids. CDR1 is MNHNS and CDR2 is SASEGT in the germline V gene. The CDR3 reads CASSEGGGGNTIYF. Written as DNA, the CDR3 is TGTGCCAGCAGTGAAGGAGGGGGCGGAAACACCATATATTTT.

J is TRBJ1-1 and V is TRBV6-5; the D is unclear. Germline-derived CDR1 and CDR2 are MNHEY and SVGAGI. Between the trimmed V and J ends, which lost 7 bases and 1 base, there was a span of 4 bases. The CDR3 sequence is 11 residues long. CDR3: CASISNTEAFF. CDR3 nucleotides: TGTGCCAGCATTTCGAACACTGAAGCTTTCTTT.

This chain links TRBV7-9 with TRBJ2-3; D remains ambiguous. The V and J ends lost 5 bases and 2 bases respectively, with 17 bases between them. Germline V CDR1 and CDR2: SEHNR, FQNEAQ (reference sequence). The CDR3 runs 16 residues. The CDR3 sequence: CASSGRAGQNTDTQYF. The CDR3, as DNA: TGTGCCAGCAGCGGGCGCGCCGGGCAGAACACAGATACGCAGTATTTT.

Here the CDR3 DNA reads TGTGCCAGCAGCTCGGGGGTTTTAGAGACCCAGTACTTC. This sequence encodes CASSSGVLETQYF. This sequence joins TRBV7-2 and TRBJ2-5; D may be TRBD2 (6 bases). This CDR3 region has 13 residues. V lost 4 bases and J lost 4, with 10 bases in between. From germline, CDR1 is SGHTA and CDR2 FQGNSA. Full variable domain (remainder filled in from reference TRBV7-2 and TRBJ2-5): GAGVSQSPSNKVTEKGKDVELRCDPISGHTALYWYRQSLGQGLEFLIYFQGNSAPDKSGLPSDRFSAERTGGSVSTLTIQRTQQEDSAVYLCASSSGVLETQYFGPGTRLLVL.

This rearrangement joins TRBV28 to TRBJ2-7; D is ambiguous. The V end lost 7 bases, the J end lost 4 bases, and 14 bases lay between the germline ends. The CDR3 loop spans 13 amino acids. Germline CDR1 MDHEN, CDR2 SYDVKM. CDR3 sequence (DNA): TGTGCCAGCATTATCCCGGGTGGGTACGAGCAGTACTTC. Encoded protein: CASIIPGGYEQYF. Filled out from reference TRBV28 and TRBJ2-7, the complete variable domain reads DVKVTQSSRYLVKRTGEKVFLECVQDMDHENMFWYRQDPGLGLRLIYFSYDVKMKEKGDIPEGYSVSREKKERFSLILESASTNQTSMYLCASIIPGGYEQYFGPGTRLTVT.

CDR3 sequence (DNA): TGTGCCAGCAGCAGGGCGAATGAGCAGTTCTTC. This codes for CASSRANEQFF. This sequence joins TRBV11-2 and TRBJ2-1; the D is unclear. Germline V lookup: CDR1 SGHAT, CDR2 FQNNGV. Trimming cost V 5 bases and J 7 bases, with 6 bases left between them. The CDR3 runs 11 residues.

This clone is a singleton in its sample. The genes are TRBV5-3 and TRBJ2-3, with 7 positions matching TRBD1. TRBV5-3 qualifies as an ORF whose function is uncertain. This CDR3 has 17 residues. V dropped 10 bases and J dropped 1; count of bases not matched to a gene: 18. CDR3 amino acids: CAPRDSGNFVCTDTQYF. In DNA, the CDR3 is TGTGCCCCGAGGGACAGTGGGAACTTTGTCTGCACAGATACGCAGTATTTT.

Concerning this clone itself: Other nucleotide sequences in the sample specify the same CDR3. V gene TRBV7-2 combines with J gene TRBJ1-2, with D unclear. Between the trimmed V and J ends, which lost 1 base and 5 bases, there was a span of 8 bases. The CDR3 is 13 residues long. From germline, CDR1 is SGHTA and CDR2 FQGNSA. DNA for the CDR3: TGTGCCAGCAGCTTAGGGCGGCTTTATGGCTACACCTTC. It is translated as CASSLGRLYGYTF.

The chain carries TRBV5-1 and TRBJ1-2, with TRBD1 matching 10 bases. Germline CDR1 reads SGHRS; CDR2 reads YFSETQ. This CDR3 is 13 amino acids long. Germline trimming cut 4 bases from V and 6 bases from J; bases unmatched to any gene: 3. The CDR3 coding sequence is TGCGCCAGCAGCCACGGGACAGGGGATGGCTACACCTTC. This translates into CASSHGTGDGYTF.